This T cell receptor (beta chain) was documented in a study of shared clonotypes between healthy human individuals. Looking at the study overall: CD4 naive cells filled three plates per donor, CD4 memory three, CD8 naive two and CD8 memory one.

The junction had 6 bases not matched to a gene; V was cut back by 4 bases and J by 3 bases. Germline V lookup: CDR1 SGHRS, CDR2 YFSETQ. This CDR3 comprises 15 residues. Naive CD8 populations comprised CD45RO-negative cells positively selected for CCR7, excluding terminally differentiated effector memory CD45RA+ cells. TCRdb's copy holds only in-frame clones and misses some; the assay was immunoSEQ multiplex PCR. Of roughly 2.1 million clones listed, roughly 91% are singletons. This sequence was found in a man younger than 35 in good health. Some clones in this sample may be carry-over from other donors' samples. The V and J genes are TRBV5-1 and TRBJ2-1; 8 positions match TRBD2. Specimen: naive CD8+ T cells from PBMCs. The CDR3 sequence: CASSPGGGVYNEQFF. The CDR3 DNA is TGCGCCAGCAGCCCGGGAGGGGGGGTCTACAATGAGCAGTTCTTC.